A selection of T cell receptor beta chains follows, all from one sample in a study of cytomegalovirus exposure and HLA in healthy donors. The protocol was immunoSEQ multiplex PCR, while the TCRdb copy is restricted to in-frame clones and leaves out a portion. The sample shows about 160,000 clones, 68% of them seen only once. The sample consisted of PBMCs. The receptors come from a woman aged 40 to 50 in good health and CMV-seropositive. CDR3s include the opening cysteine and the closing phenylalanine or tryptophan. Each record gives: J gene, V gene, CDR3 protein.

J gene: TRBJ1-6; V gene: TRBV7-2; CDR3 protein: CASSFQKFSSYNSPLHF
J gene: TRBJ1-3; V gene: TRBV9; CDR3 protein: CASSVGDSTFSGNTIYF
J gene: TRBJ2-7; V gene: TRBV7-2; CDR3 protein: CASSYDKQIYEQYF
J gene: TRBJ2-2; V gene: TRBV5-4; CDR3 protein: CASSLRGQNTGELFF
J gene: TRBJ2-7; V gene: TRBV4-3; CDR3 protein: CASSMTGSLSYEQYF
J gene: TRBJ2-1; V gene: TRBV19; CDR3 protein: CASSGTAFSYNEQFF
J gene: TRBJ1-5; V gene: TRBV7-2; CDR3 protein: CASSMGQGAHQPQHF
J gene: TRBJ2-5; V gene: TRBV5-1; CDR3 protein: CASSLDTGGKETQYF
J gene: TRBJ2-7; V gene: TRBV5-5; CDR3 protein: CASSLGDSFTYEQYF
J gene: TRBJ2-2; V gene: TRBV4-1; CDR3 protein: CASSPGQGRINTGELFF
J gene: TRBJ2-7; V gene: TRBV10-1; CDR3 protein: CASSESGHSYPQYF
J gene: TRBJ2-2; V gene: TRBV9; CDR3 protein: CASSRTGGITGELFF
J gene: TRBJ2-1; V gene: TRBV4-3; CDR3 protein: CASSQDRGLGNNEQFF
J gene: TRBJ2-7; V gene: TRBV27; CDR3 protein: CASMGGASYEQYF
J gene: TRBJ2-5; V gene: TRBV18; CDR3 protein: CASTSSGQETQYF
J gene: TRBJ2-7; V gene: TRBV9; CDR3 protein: CASSVGLAGGPIEQYF
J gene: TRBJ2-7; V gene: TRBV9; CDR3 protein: CASSVGLAGSYEQYF
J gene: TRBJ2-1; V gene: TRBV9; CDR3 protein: CASSVRVGYGEQFF
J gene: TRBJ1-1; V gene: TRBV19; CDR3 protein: CASILTGGVNTEAFF
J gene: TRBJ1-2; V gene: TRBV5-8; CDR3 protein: CASSSFGTGPYYGYPF
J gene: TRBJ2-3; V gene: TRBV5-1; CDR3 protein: CASSGWEVGREDTQYF